The 30 T cell receptor beta chains given below trace back to one sample, sequenced in a study of neurological immune-mediated disorders. TCRdb redid the calling of the 5' RACE reads with MiXCR, one entry per CDR3 protein. The sample gives 54,000 or so distinct CDR3 sequences, 3% to 4% of which show up once; 6% to 7% is in the top ten. Sequenced sample: PBMCs. These receptors all stem from a man between 60 and 75 years old with multiple sclerosis.

This clonotype appeared many times. This rearrangement joins TRBV5-1 to TRBJ2-5; D gene unclear. Trimming shortened V by 0 bases and J by 4 bases, and 13 bases separated the two germline ends. The CDR3 is made up of 15 amino acids. The germline gives CDR1 SGHRS, CDR2 YFSETQ. DNA for the CDR3: TGCGCCAGCAGCTTGGTCTTAGACGGTTTAGAGACCCAGTACTTC. The encoded protein is CASSLVLDGLETQYF.

In this sample, this clonotype turned up many times. This chain links TRBV28 with TRBJ2-2; no clear D. The CDR3 runs to 13 residues. The germline gives CDR1 MDHEN, CDR2 SYDVKM. V shed 0 bases and J shed 6 bases, with 5 bases lying between them. The CDR3 spells CASSLWVAGELFF. The DNA of the CDR3 is TGTGCCAGCAGTTTATGGGTCGCCGGGGAGCTGTTTTTT.

This clonotype was found many times. The CDR3 bases are TGCAGTGCTAGATCATACAGGGGGCGACTCTATGGCTACACCTTC. Its translation: CSARSYRGRLYGYTF. The gene calls are TRBV20-1 and TRBJ1-2, with 9 nucleotides matching TRBD1. V shed 2 bases and J 4 bases; nucleotides not matched to a gene: 8. CDR1 is DFQATT and CDR2 is SNEGSKA in the germline V gene (reference sequence). This CDR3 is 15 amino acids long.

This clonotype was recorded many times. This CDR3 reads CASSKASGRAYEQYF. In DNA, the CDR3 is TGTGCCAGCAGTAAAGCTAGCGGGAGGGCCTACGAGCAGTACTTC. The V gene is TRBV25-1, the J gene TRBJ2-7, with 12 bases identical to TRBD2. With 5 bases clipped from V and 2 bases from J, the junction kept 4 bases outside the gene matches. From germline, CDR1 is MGHDK and CDR2 SYGVNS. The CDR3 contains 15 residues.

The table lists this clonotype with many counts. The chain uses TRBV28 and TRBJ2-5; 7 bases are shared with TRBD1. This CDR3 has 14 amino acids. V lost 6 bases, J lost 5 bases, and 9 bases stayed unmatched. Germline V gene sequence: CDR1 MDHEN, CDR2 SYDVKM. In DNA form, the CDR3 reads TGTGCCAGCAGCGAAACAGGGGAGTACGAGACCCAGTACTTC. Translated: CASSETGEYETQYF.

At least ten counts were recorded for this clonotype. The V gene is TRBV12-3 or TRBV12-4, the J gene TRBJ2-3, with D tentatively TRBD2 (6 bases). The CDR3 runs 14 residues. V lost 5 bases and J 3 bases, leaving 12 bases between the germline ends. The DNA for the CDR3 is TGTGCCAGCAGTCCCATCCTAGCGACAGATACGCAGTATTTT. This encodes CASSPILATDTQYF.

This clonotype has just a few counts. The V gene is TRBV18, the J gene TRBJ2-2; 7 bases align to TRBD1. Germline-derived CDR1 and CDR2 are KGHSH and LQKENI. V trimming: 5 bases; J trimming: 6 bases; junction bases outside the gene matches: 6. The CDR3 loop spans 14 amino acids. CDR3 amino acids: CASSTTGTSGELFF. Here the CDR3 DNA reads TGTGCCAGCTCAACGACAGGGACGTCCGGGGAGCTGTTTTTT.

This clonotype has a count of ten or more. The chain carries TRBV12-3 or TRBV12-4 and TRBJ2-3; 7 bases map to TRBD2. V shed 11 bases, J shed 5 bases, and the junction held 10 bases outside the gene matches. The CDR3 spans 13 residues. CDR3: CAQRGGREDTQYF. The CDR3 DNA reads TGTGCCCAGAGGGGCGGGAGAGAAGATACGCAGTATTTT.

There are many counts of this clonotype. This rearrangement joins TRBV6-1 to TRBJ1-5, with unresolved D. The CDR3 is made up of 13 amino acids. From germline, CDR1 is MNHNS and CDR2 SASEGT. Trimming took 4 bases from V and 0 from J, leaving 4 bases between them. The CDR3 loop is CASSADSNQPQHF. The CDR3 bases are TGTGCCAGCAGTGCGGATAGCAATCAGCCCCAGCATTTT.

This clonotype occurred many times. The chain uses TRBV7-7 and TRBJ2-2; 9 nucleotides line up with TRBD2. CDR3 length: 15 residues. The germline gives CDR1 SSHAT, CDR2 FNYEAQ (reference sequence). V shed 3 bases and J 5 bases; nucleotides not matched to a gene: 4. CDR3 protein: CASSLLAGDTGELFF. The DNA of the CDR3 is TGTGCCAGCAGCTTGTTAGCGGGGGATACCGGGGAGCTGTTTTTT. The whole variable domain, remainder taken from reference TRBV7-7 and TRBJ2-2, is GAGVSQSPRYKVTKRGQDVTLRCDPISSHATLYWYQQALGQGPEFLTYFNYEAQPDKSGLPSDRFSAERPEGSISTLTIQRTEQRDSAMYRCASSLLAGDTGELFFGEGSRLTVL.

This clonotype was counted ten times or more. This chain joins TRBV6-1 and TRBJ1-1; D gene unclear. The germline V gene has CDR1 MNHNS and CDR2 SASEGT. V was shortened by 3 bases and J by 8 bases, with 13 bases between the two germline ends. CDR3 length: 13 residues. As DNA, the CDR3 is TGTGCCAGCAGTGAGCTCTCCGTTGGAGAAGCTTTCTTT. This gives the protein CASSELSVGEAFF.

This clonotype showed up many times. With a much larger clone just one base away, this may be a read error. The chain uses TRBV24-1 and TRBJ2-6, with D possibly being TRBD2 (7 bases). The CDR3 sequence is 12 residues long. Germline CDR1 KGHDR, CDR2 SFDVKD. CDR3 nucleotides: TGTGCCTCCTCCCGGGGGGCCAAAGTCCTGACTTTC. This translates into CASSRGAKVLTF.

This clonotype was picked up many times. This chain links TRBV29-1 with TRBJ2-5; 8 nucleotides align to TRBD2. Germline CDR1 is SQVTM and CDR2 is ANQGSEA. The CDR3 consists of 12 residues. V lost 6 bases, J lost 1 base, and 1 base stayed unmatched. DNA of the CDR3: TGCAGCGTCCGGGGGGGCCAAGAGACCCAGTACTTC. This codes for CSVRGGQETQYF.

This clonotype was detected ten times or more. J is TRBJ1-5 and V is TRBV7-2; D may be TRBD1 (5 bases). With 1 base removed from V and 2 bases from J, the gap between germline ends came to 12 bases. This CDR3 spans 16 amino acids. Germline V gene lookup returns CDR1 SGHTA and CDR2 FQGNSA. This CDR3 is CASSLGGSRGNQPQHF. The CDR3, as DNA: TGTGCCAGCAGCTTAGGAGGTAGCAGGGGCAATCAGCCCCAGCATTTT.

This clonotype was observed at least ten times. The genes are TRBV20-1 and TRBJ1-6; D remains ambiguous. The CDR3 length is 14 residues. The germline V gene encodes CDR1 DFQATT and CDR2 SNEGSKA (reference sequence). V was trimmed by 3 bases and J by 9 bases, leaving 15 bases between them. CDR3: CSASNTDVASPLHF. CDR3 in DNA: TGCAGTGCTAGTAACACCGATGTTGCTTCACCCCTCCACTTT.

This clonotype appeared many times. The chain couples TRBV11-3 to TRBJ2-5; D gene unclear. Trimming stripped 4 bases from V and 6 bases from J, with 9 bases between. Germline V gives CDR1 SGHNT, CDR2 YENEEA. This CDR3 is built from 12 residues. In DNA form, the CDR3 reads TGTGCCAGCAGCTCGGGCGCGAAGACCCAGTACTTC. Residues: CASSSGAKTQYF.

This clonotype was detected many times. The rearrangement links TRBV18 to TRBJ2-2; no firm D call. This CDR3 has 15 residues. V dropped 2 bases and J dropped 6 bases, with 13 bases sitting between them. The V gene's germline CDR1 is KGHSH and CDR2 LQKENI. CDR3 sequence: CASSPVFQSSGELFF. CDR3 sequence (DNA): TGTGCCAGCTCACCAGTCTTCCAGAGTTCCGGGGAGCTGTTTTTT.

This clonotype was detected ten times or more. The chain employs TRBV10-2 and TRBJ2-1; D uncertain. Between the trimmed V and J ends, which lost 6 bases and 8 bases, there was a span of 14 bases. Germline CDR1 WSHSY, CDR2 SAAADI. This CDR3 region has 13 residues. The CDR3 loop is CASRIIGQDEQFF. The CDR3 bases are TGCGCCAGCAGAATCATCGGGCAGGATGAGCAGTTCTTC.

This clonotype has ten or more counts. The chain joins TRBV27 to TRBJ1-1, with 9 bases identical to TRBD1. Per the germline V gene, CDR1 is MNHEY and CDR2 is SMNVEV (reference sequence). The CDR3 runs 13 residues. The V segment lost 0 bases and the J segment 11 bases; nucleotides outside the gene matches: 4. This chain's CDR3 is CASSLSGDRAAFF. The CDR3 DNA follows: TGTGCCAGCAGTTTATCGGGGGACAGGGCGGCTTTCTTT.

This clonotype was counted many times. This sequence joins TRBV6-5 and TRBJ1-1; D is possibly TRBD1 (5 bases). Germline values: CDR1 MNHEY, CDR2 SVGAGI. The CDR3 runs to 15 residues. V was clipped by 2 bases and J by 0 bases, with 10 bases between them. CDR3 sequence reads: CASSYGGWMNTEAFF. The DNA for the CDR3 is TGTGCCAGCAGTTACGGGGGTTGGATGAACACTGAAGCTTTCTTT.

The sample holds many counts of this clonotype. The chain uses TRBV20-1 and TRBJ2-7, with D tentatively TRBD1 (6 bases). The CDR3 length is 15 residues. The germline CDR1 and CDR2 sequences are DFQATT and SNEGSKA (reference sequence). V lost 0 bases to trimming and J lost 2 bases, with 14 bases between them. The CDR3 here is CSARDLTGGAYEQYF. Here the CDR3 DNA reads TGCAGTGCTAGAGACCTGACAGGAGGCGCCTACGAGCAGTACTTC.

This clonotype occurred many times. V is TRBV20-1 and J is TRBJ2-5; D gene uncertain. Per the germline V gene, CDR1 is DFQATT and CDR2 is SNEGSKA (reference sequence). The V and J ends lost 2 bases and 5 bases respectively, with 12 bases between them. CDR3 length: 13 amino acids. CDR3 sequence: CSARPRNRETQYF. The CDR3 bases are TGCAGTGCTAGACCCAGGAATAGGGAGACCCAGTACTTC.

Worth noting for this clonotype: One base away lies a much larger clone, so this may be a sequencing read error. The chain combines TRBV20-1 with TRBJ1-1; no firm D call. V was shortened by 4 bases and J by 1 base, with 7 bases between the two germline ends. Per germline, CDR1 DFQATT and CDR2 SNEGSKA (reference sequence). This CDR3 has 12 residues. As DNA, the CDR3 is TGCAGTGCTACCACGCGGAACACTGAAGCTTTCTTT. Translated: CSATTRNTEAFF.

This clonotype occurred many times. The chain has TRBV6-5 and TRBJ1-3; D not certain. Germline lookup yields CDR1 MNHEY and CDR2 SVGAGI. V lost 5 bases and J 0 bases, leaving 11 bases between the germline ends. The CDR3 spans 15 residues. The CDR3 region is CASSPDVNSGNTIYF. The CDR3 DNA is TGTGCCAGCAGTCCGGACGTCAACTCTGGAAACACCATATATTTT.

This clonotype appeared many times. The rearrangement uses TRBV20-1 and TRBJ1-1, with 8 bases fitting TRBD1. The junction had 18 bases not matched to a gene; V was cut back by 5 bases and J by 7 bases. The CDR3 is 16 residues long. CDR1 and CDR2 (germline): DFQATT, SNEGSKA (reference sequence). CDR3 sequence (DNA): TGCAGTGCTCCGCCGCGTCAGGGGGCGCGAGAGGTTGAAGCTTTCTTT. It encodes CSAPPRQGAREVEAFF.

This clonotype was seen many times. The V gene is TRBV15, the J gene TRBJ1-1; D call uncertain. This CDR3 region has 13 residues. Germline V lookup: CDR1 LNHNV, CDR2 YYDKDF (reference sequence). The germline V and J ends were trimmed by 0 bases and 4 bases, with 6 bases remaining between them. Here the CDR3 DNA reads TGTGCCACCAGCAGAGATGTGGGCACTGAAGCTTTCTTT. Its translation is CATSRDVGTEAFF.

This clonotype was detected many times. The chain links TRBV3-1 to TRBJ2-4, with 8 nucleotides matching TRBD2. The CDR3 sequence is 14 residues long. V dropped 2 bases and J dropped 10; count of bases not matched to a gene: 7. CDR1 and CDR2 (germline): LGHDT, YNNKEL (reference sequence). The CDR3 region is CASSQSGGLRIQYF. CDR3 DNA: TGTGCCAGCAGCCAAAGCGGGGGATTAAGGATTCAGTACTTC.

This clonotype was seen at least ten times. This chain links TRBV7-2 with TRBJ1-4, with D tentatively TRBD1 (5 bases). Germline assignment: CDR1 SGHTA and CDR2 FQGNSA. Trimming took off 5 bases at V and 3 bases at J, with 16 bases between the two ends. CDR3 length: 16 amino acids. The CDR3 region is CASSQTTGTPNEKLFF. The CDR3 DNA sequence: TGTGCCAGCAGCCAAACCACCGGGACTCCTAATGAAAAACTGTTTTTT.

On this clonotype itself: Possible read error: a much larger clone is one base away. The chain is built from TRBV20-1 and TRBJ2-3; D not resolved. The germline V gene has CDR1 DFQATT and CDR2 SNEGSKA (reference sequence). The CDR3 has 11 residues. V lost 7 bases, J lost 3 bases, and 8 bases lay in between. This CDR3 is CSDLSTDTQYF. CDR3 sequence (DNA): TGCAGTGACCTCTCAACAGATACGCAGTATTTT.

This clonotype was counted many times. The chain is built from TRBV20-1 and TRBJ1-5, with D hard to call. The length of the CDR3 is 12 residues. Trimming took off 4 bases at V and 2 bases at J, with 6 bases between the two ends. Germline loops: CDR1 DFQATT, CDR2 SNEGSKA (reference sequence). The CDR3 DNA reads as TGCAGTGCTACCCCTGGCAATCAGCCCCAGCATTTT. Translating it yields CSATPGNQPQHF.